This T cell receptor beta chain emerged from a study of T cells after yellow fever vaccination. The CDR3 has 14 amino acids. V shed 7 bases and J 7 bases; nucleotides not matched to a gene: 10. Germline CDR1 and CDR2: DFQATT and SNEGSKA (reference sequence). From the 5' RACE reads, TCRdb called clonotypes with MiXCR, one entry per CDR3 protein. There are around 600,000 distinct CDR3 sequences in the sample; approximately 13% occur only once, and about 15% lies in the top ten. The chain recombines TRBV20-1 with TRBJ1-2; 12 nucleotides match TRBD1. Sequencing used PBMCs, obtained on the day of the yellow fever booster vaccination. This receptor was identified in a man aged 25-40 years who received the YFV17D yellow fever vaccine. DNA of the CDR3: TGCAGTGTTTCCGCGGGACAGGGGGCCGGTGGCTACACCTTC. This encodes CSVSAGQGAGGYTF.